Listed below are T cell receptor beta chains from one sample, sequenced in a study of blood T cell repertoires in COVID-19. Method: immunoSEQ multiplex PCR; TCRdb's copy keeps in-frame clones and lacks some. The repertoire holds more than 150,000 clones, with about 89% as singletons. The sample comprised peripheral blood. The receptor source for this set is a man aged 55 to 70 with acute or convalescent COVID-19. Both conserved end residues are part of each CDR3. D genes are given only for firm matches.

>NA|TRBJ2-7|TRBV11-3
TGTGCCAGCAGCTTAGGACTCTTCTCCTACGAGCAGTACTTC
CASSLGLFSYEQYF
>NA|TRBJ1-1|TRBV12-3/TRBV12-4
TGTGCCAGCAGTTTAGGACAGTTCACTGAAGCTTTCTTT
CASSLGQFTEAFF
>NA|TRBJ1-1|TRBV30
TGTGCCTGGAGTCCCCGATGGCAGCGGGACACTGAAGCTTTCTTT
CAWSPRWQRDTEAFF
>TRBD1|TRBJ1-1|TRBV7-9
TGTGCCAGCAGCTTAGCCGGACAGGGCACTGAAGCTTTCTTT
CASSLAGQGTEAFF
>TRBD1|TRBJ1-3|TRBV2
TGTGCCAGCAGTGAGTCGAGGGGGCCGGGAAACACCATATATTTT
CASSESRGPGNTIYF
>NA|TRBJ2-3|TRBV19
TGTGCCAGTATGGGCGGGGGCCCCGGGACAGATACGCAGTATTTT
CASMGGGPGTDTQYF
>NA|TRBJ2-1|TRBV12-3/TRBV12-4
TGTGCCAGCAGTTTCGCGGCCGCCAATGAGCAGTTCTTC
CASSFAAANEQFF
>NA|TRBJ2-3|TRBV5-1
TGCGCCAGCAGCTCGGGAAACAGGGGCACAGATACGCAGTATTTT
CASSSGNRGTDTQYF
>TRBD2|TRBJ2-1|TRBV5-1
TGCGCCAGCAGCTTCCCGGGACTAGCGGGGGACCTCAATGAGCAGTTCTTC
CASSFPGLAGDLNEQFF
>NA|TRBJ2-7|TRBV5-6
TGTGCCAGCAGATTTCAGGGGACCGAGCAGTACTTC
CASRFQGTEQYF
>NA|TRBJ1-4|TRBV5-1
TGCGCCAGCAGCTTAGGGAGTCCTGAAAAACTGTTTTTT
CASSLGSPEKLFF
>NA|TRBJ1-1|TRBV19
TGTGCCAGTAGTTGGGGCAGGGGGAACACTGAAGCTTTCTTT
CASSWGRGNTEAFF
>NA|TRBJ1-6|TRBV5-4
TGTGCCAGCACCTCGGCCAAGGACAGCCGTAATTCACCCCTCCACTTT
CASTSAKDSRNSPLHF
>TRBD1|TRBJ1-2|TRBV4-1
TGCGCCAGCAGCCAAGATCTGACAGGGCTTGGCTATGGCTACACCTTC
CASSQDLTGLGYGYTF
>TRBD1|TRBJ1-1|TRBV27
TGTGCCAGCAGTTTCTCGAGACAGGGTCGAGGCTCTATGAACACTGAAGCTTTCTTT
CASSFSRQGRGSMNTEAFF